The 19 T cell receptor beta chains presented below share a single source sample, sequenced in a study of T cells in Graves' hyperthyroidism and ophthalmopathy. RNA transcripts were the template for amplifying TCR beta CDR3 regions. Carried out on the TCR CDR3, a first-round RT-PCR used the HTBI primer set. TCRdb reprocessed the multiplex PCR reads via MiXCR and lists one record per CDR3 protein. The sample records some 300,000 distinct CDR3 sequences, around a fifth being singletons. The sequenced sample was blood. These receptors were obtained from a man aged 50-60 years with Graves' ophthalmopathy.

The sample holds a few counts of this clonotype. The chain has TRBV6-2 or TRBV6-3 and TRBJ2-7; TRBD1 matches at 11 bases. The length of the CDR3 is 15 residues. V trimming: 2 bases; J trimming: 2 bases; junction bases outside the gene matches: 2. Germline V gives CDR1 MNHEY, CDR2 SVGEGT. The chain's CDR3 is CASSYRDRGTYEQYF. CDR3 DNA: TGTGCCAGCAGTTACCGGGACAGGGGGACCTACGAGCAGTACTTC.

Only a few counts were recorded for this clonotype. The V call is TRBV6-1, the J call TRBJ2-7, with 13 nucleotides matching TRBD2. Germline CDR1 reads MNHNS; CDR2 reads SASEGT. The CDR3 length is 15 residues. V lost 6 bases, J lost 4 bases, and 6 bases stayed unmatched. CDR3: CASSPTSGRTYEQYF. The CDR3, as DNA: TGTGCCAGCAGCCCGACTAGCGGGAGGACTTACGAGCAGTACTTC.

In this sample, this clonotype turned up many times. V usage is TRBV7-9 and J usage is TRBJ1-1; 8 bases agree with TRBD1. This CDR3 region has 13 residues. Trimming at V came to 5 bases and at J to 5 bases, leaving 4 bases not matched to a gene. Germline assignment: CDR1 SEHNR and CDR2 FQNEAQ (reference sequence). CDR3 nucleotide sequence: TGTGCCAGCAGCCCAGGACAGGGAACTGAAGCTTTCTTT. It translates to CASSPGQGTEAFF.

This clonotype was counted ten times or more. The chain recombines TRBV20-1 with TRBJ2-1, with 11 nucleotides matching TRBD2. V was clipped by 6 bases and J by 6 bases; unmatched bases: 22. Germline values: CDR1 DFQATT, CDR2 SNEGSKA (reference sequence). This CDR3 is 19 amino acids long. CDR3 residues: CSAQQGASGRRVGGNEQFF. The CDR3 DNA sequence: TGCAGTGCACAACAGGGGGCTAGCGGGAGGAGGGTAGGGGGCAATGAGCAGTTCTTC.

This clonotype was detected many times. The V gene is TRBV7-2, the J gene TRBJ2-7; D tentatively reads TRBD1 or TRBD2 (5 bases each). Per germline, CDR1 SGHTA and CDR2 FQGNSA. Trimming left V 5 bases short and J 0 bases short, with 17 bases between. The CDR3 is 16 amino acids. CDR3 DNA: TGTGCCAGCAGCCCAGGCAGGTGGGGGTCCTCCTACGAGCAGTACTTC. Translating it yields CASSPGRWGSSYEQYF.

CDR3 protein: CASSVSGRAIEQYF. In DNA form, the CDR3 reads TGTGCCAGCAGCGTATCCGGGAGGGCCATAGAGCAGTACTTC. The chain uses TRBV9 and TRBJ2-7; TRBD2 matches at 8 bases. Trimming took 1 base from V and 7 from J; bases not matched to a gene: 7. CDR3 length equals 14 residues. Looked up from germline, CDR1 is SGDLS and CDR2 is YYNGEE.

For this clonotype: Since a much larger clone is just one base distant, this may be a read error. The conserved final phenylalanine or tryptophan is absent from the CDR3, which likely points to a read error. The V and J genes are TRBV2 and TRBJ1-6; weak D call: TRBD1 (5 bases). V dropped 3 bases and J dropped 10 bases, with 13 bases sitting between them. This CDR3 spans 14 amino acids. Germline loops: CDR1 SNHLY, CDR2 FYNNEI. CDR3 DNA sequence: TGTGCCAGCAGTGACCGGGGGGGAGGATCACCCCTCCACCTT. It is translated as CASSDRGGGSPLHL.

This clonotype was picked up a small number of times. The V gene is TRBV20-1, the J gene TRBJ2-3, with 11 bases matching TRBD2. Germline lookup yields CDR1 DFQATT and CDR2 SNEGSKA (reference sequence). This CDR3 comprises 16 residues. Trimming cost V 2 bases and J 3 bases; bases outside gene matches: 7. The CDR3 spells CSARSVAGGPTDTQYF. In DNA form, the CDR3 reads TGCAGTGCTAGATCGGTAGCGGGAGGGCCGACAGATACGCAGTATTTT.

This sequence joins TRBV6-1 and TRBJ1-5; perhaps TRBD1 as D (5 bases). Deletions cut 8 bases from V and 7 bases from J, with 18 bases between. Germline lookup yields CDR1 MNHNS and CDR2 SASEGT. CDR3 length equals 14 residues. The CDR3: CASGRAGSRQPQHF. The DNA of the CDR3 is TGTGCCAGCGGCAGGGCTGGATCCCGGCAGCCCCAGCATTTT.

The chain couples TRBV28 to TRBJ1-3; D unclear. V shed 6 bases and J shed 4 bases, with 7 bases lying between them. The CDR3 runs to 12 residues. Per germline, CDR1 MDHEN and CDR2 SYDVKM. The CDR3 region is CASRITGNTIYF. The CDR3 DNA reads as TGTGCCAGCAGGATTACGGGAAACACCATATATTTT.

This clonotype was counted at least ten times. The chain is built from TRBV11-2 and TRBJ1-1; D may be TRBD1 (5 bases). This CDR3 contains 13 residues. The V gene lost 0 bases and the J gene lost 5 bases, with 7 bases spanning the gap. Germline values: CDR1 SGHAT, CDR2 FQNNGV. CDR3 bases: TGTGCCAGCAGCTTAGAGAGACAGACTGAAGCTTTCTTT. Amino acid sequence: CASSLERQTEAFF.

The sample holds many counts of this clonotype. V usage is TRBV28 and J usage is TRBJ1-2; 9 bases are shared with TRBD1. This CDR3 has 14 amino acids. Germline V CDR1 and CDR2: MDHEN, SYDVKM. J was trimmed by 8 bases and V by 5 bases; bases with no gene match: 9. This CDR3 reads CASSPPGDRVGYTF. The CDR3 DNA reads TGTGCCAGCAGTCCCCCGGGGGACAGGGTCGGCTACACCTTC.

This clonotype appeared many times. The chain combines TRBV7-8 with TRBJ1-5; D call uncertain. Germline lookup yields CDR1 SGHVS and CDR2 FQNEAQ. This CDR3 contains 15 residues. V was shortened by 1 base and J by 0 bases, with 7 bases between the two germline ends. In DNA, the CDR3 is TGTGCCAGCAGCTTAGTTCGCACTAGCAATCAGCCCCAGCATTTT. Protein sequence: CASSLVRTSNQPQHF.

This clonotype has a count of ten or more. The chain couples TRBV3-1 to TRBJ2-1, with no clear D. CDR1 and CDR2 (germline): LGHDT, YNNKEL (reference sequence). The germline V and J ends were trimmed by 4 bases and 6 bases, with 13 bases remaining between them. The CDR3 has 14 residues. The CDR3 region is CASSLFNRANEQFF. The CDR3 nucleotides read TGTGCCAGCAGCCTCTTCAACCGGGCCAATGAGCAGTTCTTC.

The rearrangement joins TRBV5-1 to TRBJ1-1; TRBD1 is a possible D gene (6 bases). Germline V gene data show CDR1 as SGHRS and CDR2 as YFSETQ. CDR3 length: 14 amino acids. V lost 3 bases and J lost 3, with 12 bases in between. The CDR3 is CASSSRGTDTEAFF. The DNA for the CDR3 is TGCGCCAGCAGCTCTAGGGGGACGGACACTGAAGCTTTCTTT.

This clonotype was observed a few times. A junction end diverges from the germline sequence, so it may reflect a read error. The chain carries TRBV5-4 and TRBJ1-1; the D gene is possibly TRBD1 (5 bases). CDR3 size: 13 residues. Germline V gives CDR1 SGHNT, CDR2 YYREEE (reference sequence). CDR3 DNA: TGTGCCAGCAGCTTGGCCGGGGGTACTGAAGCTTCCTTT. Translating it yields CASSLAGGTEASF.

V usage is TRBV20-1 and J usage is TRBJ2-2; 9 nucleotides match TRBD2. After removal of 6 bases from V and 4 bases from J, the junction contained 9 bases not matched to a gene. The CDR3 contains 15 residues. Germline assignment: CDR1 DFQATT and CDR2 SNEGSKA (reference sequence). CDR3 DNA: TGCAGTGCCCCGCGGGGGGGGCCGGGCACCGGGGAGCTGTTTTTT. It translates to CSAPRGGPGTGELFF.

The chain employs TRBV3-1 and TRBJ2-1; possibly TRBD1 for D (6 bases). V shed 4 bases and J shed 0 bases, with 13 bases lying between them. The CDR3 spans 16 residues. Germline V gene data show CDR1 as LGHDT and CDR2 as YNNKEL (reference sequence). CDR3 nucleotides: TGTGCCAGCAGCCGGGCCAGGGGCAGCTCCTACAATGAGCAGTTCTTC. Translated, it gives CASSRARGSSYNEQFF.

This clonotype was observed many times. The genes are TRBV30 and TRBJ2-3; D is ambiguous. V was trimmed by 7 bases and J by 7 bases, leaving 9 bases between them. This CDR3 has 10 residues. Germline CDR1 GTSNPN, CDR2 SVGIG (reference sequence). This CDR3 is CASYWNTQYF. The CDR3 DNA reads as TGTGCCTCTTACTGGAATACGCAGTATTTT.